The entry below describes one T cell receptor (beta chain). Seattle-derived patients entered the study during active infection and were followed longitudinally. The data were produced by immunoSEQ multiplex PCR, yet TCRdb's version contains in-frame clones alone and is incomplete. The sample records 150,000 or so clones, around 83% being singletons. CDR3 length equals 16 residues. Germline V gives CDR1 LGHNA, CDR2 YNFKEQ. The V and J ends lost 0 bases and 4 bases, in that order; junction bases with no gene match: 6. This specimen comes from a study of blood T cell repertoires in COVID-19. Study-level background: T cells, B-cell-depleted T cells, or PBMCs supplied cDNA or gDNA.

The TCR sequence derives from a woman in her fifties or sixties with COVID-19, enrolled during active disease. This sequence joins TRBV4-2 and TRBJ2-5; 9 nucleotides agree with TRBD1. Specimen: peripheral blood. In nucleotides, the CDR3 is TGTGCCAGCAGCCAAGACGGGACAGGGACTGCAGAGACCCAGTACTTC. This codes for CASSQDGTGTAETQYF.